This T cell receptor beta chain was recovered during a study of PD-1 blockade in mismatch repair-deficient tumors. The assay was immunoSEQ multiplex PCR, and TCRdb's table has in-frame clones only and misses some. The sample records 3,500 to 4,000 clones, around 76% being singletons. Time point: archival surgical resection tumor tissue. Trimming shortened V by 5 bases and J by 4 bases, and 12 bases separated the two germline ends. Germline-derived CDR1 and CDR2 are SEHNR and FQNEAQ (reference sequence). The CDR3 runs 15 residues. The clonotype originates from an adult with mismatch repair-deficient cancer. V is TRBV7-9 and J is TRBJ1-6; D gene uncertain. The sample in question was primary tumor tissue, obtained from a patient treated with pembrolizumab. CDR3 in amino acids: CASSPPGSYNSPLHF. CDR3 coding DNA: TGTGCCAGCAGCCCGCCAGGCAGTTATAATTCACCCCTCCACTTT.